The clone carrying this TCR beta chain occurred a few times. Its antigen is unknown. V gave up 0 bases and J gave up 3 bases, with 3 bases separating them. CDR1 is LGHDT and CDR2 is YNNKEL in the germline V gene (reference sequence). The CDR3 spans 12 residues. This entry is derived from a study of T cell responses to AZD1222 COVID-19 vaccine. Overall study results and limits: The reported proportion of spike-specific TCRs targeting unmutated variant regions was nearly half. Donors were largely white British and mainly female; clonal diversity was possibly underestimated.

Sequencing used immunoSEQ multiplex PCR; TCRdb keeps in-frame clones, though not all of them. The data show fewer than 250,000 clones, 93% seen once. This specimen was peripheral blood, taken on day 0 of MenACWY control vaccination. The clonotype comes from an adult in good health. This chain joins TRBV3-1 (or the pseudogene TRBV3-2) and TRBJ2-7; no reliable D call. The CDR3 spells CASSQESYEQYF. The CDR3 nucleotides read TGTGCCAGCAGCCAAGAGAGCTACGAGCAGTACTTC.